Listed below are T cell receptor beta chains from one sample, sequenced in a study of cytomegalovirus exposure and HLA in healthy donors. The assay was immunoSEQ multiplex PCR, and TCRdb's table has in-frame clones only and misses some. The data show about 96,000 clones, with roughly 79% seen just once and roughly 3% held by the top ten. Sequencing was carried out using PBMCs. Receptors were obtained from a female donor in good health and CMV-seropositive. The CDR3 runs from the conserved cysteine through the conserved F or W. Each record gives: D gene, clone size, V gene, J gene, CDR3 DNA, CDR3 protein. A D gene is named only where the DNA matches it firmly. Only some rows state a clone size, as once, few, many or a class for expanded clones.

>-|-|TRBV5-1|TRBJ2-7
TGCGCCAGCAGCTTGGCGTCAGGCTACGAGCAGTACTTC
CASSLASGYEQYF
>TRBD2|-|TRBV20-1|TRBJ2-7
TGCAGTGTACGGGGGGCCTACGAGCAGTACTTC
CSVRGAYEQYF
>TRBD2|-|TRBV7-2|TRBJ2-5
TGTGCCAGCAGCGACCGACTAGCGGGAGAGACCCAGTACTTC
CASSDRLAGETQYF
>-|-|TRBV10-1|TRBJ1-1
TGCGCCAGCAGTGAGAACGCGGGGGGCAAAGAAGCTTTCTTT
CASSENAGGKEAFF
>TRBD2|few|TRBV5-1|TRBJ2-7
TGCGCCAGTCATAGCGGGAGCAGCGACGAGCAGTACTTC
CASHSGSSDEQYF
>-|few|TRBV5-6|TRBJ2-3
TGTGCCAGCAACTATCAGAGCACAGATACGCAGTATTTT
CASNYQSTDTQYF
>TRBD1|-|TRBV5-1|TRBJ1-1
TGCGCCAGCAGCTTGGGACAGGGAGGCACTGAAGCTTTCTTT
CASSLGQGGTEAFF
>TRBD2|-|TRBV10-3|TRBJ2-5
TGTGCCATCAGTGAAGGACGAGGGGAGGGACAAGAGACCCAGTACTTC
CAISEGRGEGQETQYF
>TRBD2|-|TRBV4-3|TRBJ2-1
TGCGCCAGCAGCCAAGAAGCTAGCGGGGTGATACCGACCCATGAGCAGTTCTTC
CASSQEASGVIPTHEQFF
>TRBD1|once|TRBV6-5|TRBJ2-5
TGTGCCAGCAGTAACCTCGGGACAGGGATGGAGCAGTACTTC
CASSNLGTGMEQYF